One and the same sample provided the 25 T cell receptor beta chains below, sequenced in a study of blood T cell repertoires in COVID-19. Measured with immunoSEQ multiplex PCR; TCRdb has only the in-frame clones, and not every one. This table holds 130,000 to 150,000 clones, 80% to 90% found once. The sample consisted of peripheral blood. The receptors originated from a woman aged 55 to 70 with COVID-19, enrolled during active disease.

The sample holds a few counts of this clone. The V call is TRBV10-2, the J call TRBJ1-6, with TRBD1 matching 9 bases. The junction had 7 bases not matched to a gene; V was cut back by 5 bases and J by 11 bases. CDR1 and CDR2 (germline): WSHSY, SAAADI. The CDR3 runs 14 residues. CDR3 sequence (DNA): TGCGCCAGCAGTAGGGACAGGGACACTCCACCCCTCCACTTT. It codes for CASSRDRDTPPLHF.

The V call is TRBV9, the J call TRBJ2-3; D unclear. The CDR3 consists of 15 residues. Between the trimmed V and J ends, which lost 4 bases and 5 bases, there was a span of 17 bases. Per the germline V gene, CDR1 is SGDLS and CDR2 is YYNGEE. CDR3 DNA: TGTGCCAGCAGCCCCCGCAATGACTGGTTAGATACGCAGTATTTT. The encoded protein is CASSPRNDWLDTQYF.

This clone was counted once. The genes are TRBV7-6 and TRBJ2-2; 9 bases align to TRBD1. V lost 5 bases to trimming and J lost 6 bases; unmatched junction nucleotides: 1. The CDR3 has 13 amino acids. Germline V CDR1 and CDR2: SGHVS, FNYEAQ. The CDR3 spells CASSRTGAGELFF. The CDR3 DNA reads TGTGCCAGCAGCCGGACAGGGGCCGGGGAGCTGTTTTTT.

J is TRBJ2-3 and V is TRBV5-4, with TRBD2 matching over 12 bases. The trim removed 0 bases at V and 2 bases at J, leaving 1 base unmatched. The germline V gene has CDR1 SGHNT and CDR2 YYREEE (reference sequence). The CDR3 is 16 amino acids. This chain's CDR3 is CASSLGLAGDTDTQYF. CDR3 coding DNA: TGTGCCAGCAGCTTGGGACTAGCGGGGGACACAGATACGCAGTATTTT.

The chain joins TRBV2 to TRBJ1-6; 11 nucleotides line up with TRBD1. Losses at the gene ends were 6 bases for V and 6 bases for J; bases not matched to a gene: 4. CDR1 is SNHLY and CDR2 is FYNNEI in the germline V gene. The CDR3 totals 15 residues. The CDR3 DNA is TGTGCCAGCAGAAGGGACAGGGGGACTAATTCACCCCTCCACTTT. It translates to CASRRDRGTNSPLHF.

The CDR3 nucleotides read TGCGCCAGCAGCCCAACAGGGACCACCGGGGAGCTGTTTTTT. Protein product: CASSPTGTTGELFF. V is TRBV5-1 and J is TRBJ2-2, with D possibly TRBD1 on 6 matching bases. Trimming stripped 4 bases from V and 4 bases from J, with 11 bases between. Germline loops: CDR1 SGHRS, CDR2 YFSETQ. This CDR3 is built from 14 residues. The full variable domain, rest sourced from reference TRBV5-1 and TRBJ2-2, is KAGVTQTPRYLIKTRGQQVTLSCSPISGHRSVSWYQQTPGQGLQFLFEYFSETQRNKGNFPGRFSGRQFSNSRSEMNVSTLELGDSALYLCASSPTGTTGELFFGEGSRLTVL.

This chain connects TRBV5-5 to TRBJ1-5; D uncertain. Germline V lookup: CDR1 SGHKS, CDR2 YYEKEE (reference sequence). The CDR3 runs 16 residues. V dropped 0 bases and J dropped 2 bases, with 12 bases sitting between them. DNA for the CDR3: TGTGCCAGCAGCTTGGGAGGGATGTTCGGCAATCAGCCCCAGCATTTT. Translation gives CASSLGGMFGNQPQHF.

This chain uses TRBV2 with TRBJ1-6, with 7 bases identical to TRBD1. V shed 7 bases, J shed 0 bases, and the junction held 9 bases outside the gene matches. Germline V CDR1 and CDR2: SNHLY, FYNNEI. There are 17 residues in the CDR3. Here the CDR3 DNA reads TGTGCCAGCACCGGATGGACAGGCAACTCCTATAATTCACCCCTCCACTTT. This translates into CASTGWTGNSYNSPLHF.

The chain has TRBV2 and TRBJ2-3; TRBD2 agrees at 8 bases. CDR1 and CDR2 from the germline V gene are SNHLY and FYNNEI. The CDR3 has 16 amino acids. Trimming removed 2 bases from V and 2 bases from J; junction bases left unmatched: 6. Here the CDR3 DNA reads TGTGCCAGCAGTGAATTGGCTAGCGGGTTCACAGATACGCAGTATTTT. Translated: CASSELASGFTDTQYF.

V gene TRBV6-1 combines with J gene TRBJ2-5, with D perhaps matching TRBD2 (6 bases). From germline, CDR1 is MNHNS and CDR2 SASEGT. The CDR3 length is 14 residues. Trimming cost V 0 bases and J 4 bases, with 9 bases left between them. The CDR3 region has the DNA TGTGCCAGCAGTGAAGCTGTGCGGGGAGAGACCCAGTACTTC. Its protein product is CASSEAVRGETQYF.

The chain combines TRBV11-3 with TRBJ2-3; TRBD2 might be the D (6 bases). The CDR3 loop spans 13 amino acids. CDR1 SGHNT and CDR2 YENEEA come from the germline V gene. With 8 bases removed from V and 4 bases from J, the gap between germline ends came to 13 bases. CDR3 region: CASAPGAADTQYF. CDR3 nucleotide sequence: TGTGCCAGCGCACCGGGAGCGGCAGATACGCAGTATTTT.

This clone was counted a few times. This chain uses TRBV3-1 (or the pseudogene TRBV3-2) with TRBJ1-2, with a possible D match to TRBD1 (6 bases). The germline V gene has CDR1 LGHDT and CDR2 YNNKEL (reference sequence). The CDR3 extends over 14 amino acids. The V gene lost 1 base and the J gene lost 7 bases, with 13 bases spanning the gap. The CDR3 reads CASSQVSRGSGYTF. The CDR3 DNA reads as TGTGCCAGCAGCCAAGTGAGCAGGGGTTCTGGCTACACCTTC.

This chain connects TRBV30 to TRBJ2-1, with a possible D match to TRBD2 (6 bases). The CDR3 runs to 12 residues. The V end lost 3 bases, the J end lost 10 bases, and 13 bases lay between the germline ends. Germline V CDR1 and CDR2: GTSNPN, SVGIG (reference sequence). The CDR3 region has the DNA TGTGCCTGGAGCAAGTCGGGGAGGGAGCAGTTCTTC. The encoded protein is CAWSKSGREQFF.

The chain links TRBV18 to TRBJ1-4; 7 bases align to TRBD1. Germline V gene sequence: CDR1 KGHSH, CDR2 LQKENI. The V segment lost 4 bases and the J segment 0 bases; nucleotides outside the gene matches: 5. The CDR3 runs 16 residues. CDR3 region: CASSLRDSATNEKLFF. Here the CDR3 DNA reads TGTGCCAGCTCACTTAGGGACAGTGCAACTAATGAAAAACTGTTTTTT.

The chain is built from TRBV5-3 and TRBJ1-1; D is uncertain. TRBV5-3 is marked as an open reading frame, function uncertain. V lost 1 base to trimming and J lost 11 bases, with 24 bases between them. The CDR3 runs 16 residues. The CDR3: CARSLRGPLFRRRAFF. The CDR3 nucleotides read TGTGCCAGAAGCTTGCGGGGTCCTCTATTCAGGCGTCGGGCTTTCTTT.

The V and J genes are TRBV6-5 and TRBJ1-2, with D possibly being TRBD1 (5 bases). Germline CDR1 and CDR2: MNHEY and SVGAGI. The CDR3 runs 13 residues. V lost 6 bases to trimming and J lost 5 bases, with 13 bases between them. The CDR3 nucleotides are TGTGCCAGCAGCCGCGACAGTAATTATGGCTACACCTTC. Encoded protein: CASSRDSNYGYTF.

The chain is built from TRBV18 and TRBJ1-6, with 7 bases fitting TRBD1. V was clipped by 3 bases and J by 7 bases; unmatched bases: 6. The CDR3 is 15 residues long. CDR1 KGHSH and CDR2 LQKENI come from the germline V gene. Here the CDR3 reads CASSPSGGENSPLHF. In DNA form, the CDR3 reads TGTGCCAGCTCACCCTCAGGGGGTGAGAATTCACCCCTCCACTTT. The variable domain in full, with the rest retrieved from reference TRBV18 and TRBJ1-6, is NAGVMQNPRHLVRRRGQEARLRCSPMKGHSHVYWYRQLPEEGLKFMVYLQKENIIDESGMPKERFSAEFPKEGPSILRIQQVVRGDSAAYFCASSPSGGENSPLHFGNGTRLTVT.

CDR3 sequence: CASSGRVDITPNREKLFF. The DNA for the CDR3 is TGTGCCAGCAGCGGACGCGTAGACATCACCCCGAATAGGGAAAAACTGTTTTTT. This chain links TRBV9 with TRBJ1-4, with D unresolved. CDR1 SGDLS and CDR2 YYNGEE come from the germline V gene. V lost 3 bases to trimming and J lost 8 bases, with 26 bases between them. The CDR3 covers 18 residues.

The CDR3 DNA follows: TGTGCCAGTAGTACCCGACAGGGGGGCCTCAATCAGCCCCAGCATTTT. Protein product: CASSTRQGGLNQPQHF. The rearrangement uses TRBV19 and TRBJ1-5, with 9 bases aligning to TRBD1. V lost 4 bases, J lost 3 bases, and 7 bases stayed unmatched. This CDR3 spans 16 amino acids. CDR1 and CDR2 from the germline V gene are LNHDA and SQIVND (reference sequence).

The J gene is TRBJ2-2, the V gene TRBV4-3, with a tentative D call TRBD1 (5 bases). Trimming left V 0 bases short and J 2 bases short, with 16 bases between. This CDR3 contains 18 residues. Germline V gene sequence: CDR1 LGHNA, CDR2 YSLEER. The CDR3 is CASSQDEDAGINTGELFF. DNA for the CDR3: TGCGCCAGCAGCCAAGACGAGGACGCAGGGATCAACACCGGGGAGCTGTTTTTT.

The chain couples TRBV15 to TRBJ1-5; TRBD1 is a possible D gene (5 bases). The germline V gene has CDR1 LNHNV and CDR2 YYDKDF (reference sequence). The CDR3 has 15 amino acids. V lost 0 bases and J 6 bases, leaving 12 bases between the germline ends. The CDR3 loop reads CATSREGGEGQPQHF. The CDR3 DNA follows: TGTGCCACCAGCAGAGAGGGGGGGGAAGGTCAGCCCCAGCATTTT. Based on the CDR3 plus reference TRBV15 and TRBJ1-5, the full variable domain is DAMVIQNPRYQVTQFGKPVTLSCSQTLNHNVMYWYQQKSSQAPKLLFHYYDKDFNNEADTPDNFQSRRPNTSFCFLDIRSPGLGDTAMYLCATSREGGEGQPQHFGDGTRLSIL.

The chain combines TRBV5-8 with TRBJ2-5; the D gene is possibly TRBD2 (5 bases). The CDR3 runs to 18 residues. The V gene lost 4 bases and the J gene lost 1 base, with 23 bases spanning the gap. Germline V gene sequence: CDR1 SGHTS, CDR2 YDEGEE. The CDR3 nucleotides read TGTGCCAGCAGCCAACGTTGGGGAGACTCCCGGTCCCAAGAGACCCAGTACTTC. Protein product: CASSQRWGDSRSQETQYF.

This chain joins TRBV15 and TRBJ1-6, with 9 positions matching TRBD1. The germline V gene encodes CDR1 LNHNV and CDR2 YYDKDF (reference sequence). V was pared by 5 bases and J by 4 bases, with 15 bases of the junction left unmatched. The CDR3 is made up of 19 amino acids. The CDR3 loop is CATSPREPGQGQYNSPLHF. As DNA, the CDR3 is TGTGCCACCAGCCCCCGAGAGCCGGGACAGGGACAATATAATTCACCCCTCCACTTT. The full variable domain, with the rest looked up from reference TRBV15 and TRBJ1-6, is DAMVIQNPRYQVTQFGKPVTLSCSQTLNHNVMYWYQQKSSQAPKLLFHYYDKDFNNEADTPDNFQSRRPNTSFCFLDIRSPGLGDTAMYLCATSPREPGQGQYNSPLHFGNGTRLTVT.

This clone appeared once. The chain has TRBV6-6 and TRBJ2-7, with 7 nucleotides matching TRBD2. This CDR3 contains 14 residues. CDR1 is MNHNY and CDR2 is SVGAGI in the germline V gene (reference sequence). V gave up 6 bases and J gave up 0 bases; unmatched junction bases: 5. Written as DNA, the CDR3 is TGTGCCAGCAGCCCAGCGGGGAGCTCCTACGAGCAGTACTTC. It specifies CASSPAGSSYEQYF.

This rearrangement joins TRBV3-1 (or the pseudogene TRBV3-2) to TRBJ2-5, with TRBD2 matching 10 bases. V was pared by 8 bases and J by 3 bases, with 3 bases of the junction left unmatched. Germline assignment: CDR1 LGHDT and CDR2 YNNKEL (reference sequence). There are 13 residues in the CDR3. The DNA for the CDR3 is TGTGCCAGCCAGCGGGGGGGAAAAGAGACCCAGTACTTC. This gives the protein CASQRGGKETQYF.